Following are 21 T cell receptor beta chains from one sample sequenced in a study of blood T cell repertoires in COVID-19. Here immunoSEQ multiplex PCR was the method, and the copy in TCRdb shows in-frame clones only, minus some. In the table there are some 70,000 clones, over 75% of which are singletons. Sequenced input: peripheral blood. These receptor sequences come from a man aged 45 to 65 with active COVID-19.

A few counts support this clone. The chain has TRBV5-1 and TRBJ2-1; 8 bases are a match to TRBD2. The CDR3 spans 15 residues. Germline CDR1 SGHRS, CDR2 YFSETQ. V lost 4 bases and J lost 7; bases outside the gene matches: 10. This CDR3 is CASSVAGPGTNEQFF. The DNA for the CDR3 is TGCGCCAGCAGCGTAGCGGGGCCTGGGACGAATGAGCAGTTCTTC.

This sequence joins TRBV29-1 and TRBJ2-7, with D perhaps TRBD2 (7 bases). The V end was cut by 4 bases, the J end by 3 bases, with 16 bases between. Germline values: CDR1 SQVTM, CDR2 ANQGSEA. The CDR3 extends over 14 amino acids. The CDR3, as DNA: TGCAGCGTTGGGCCCCGCGGGGGCGTCTACGAGCAGTACTTC. Translation gives CSVGPRGGVYEQYF.

The chain has TRBV11-1 and TRBJ2-1; D possibly corresponds to TRBD1 (5 bases). There are 15 residues in the CDR3. V gave up 6 bases and J gave up 1 base, with 13 bases separating them. Germline CDR1 SGHAT, CDR2 FQDESV (reference sequence). DNA of the CDR3: TGTGCCAGCAGTTACAGGCCCCCTTCCTACAATGAGCAGTTCTTC. As protein: CASSYRPPSYNEQFF.

The chain carries TRBV28 and TRBJ1-2; no clear D gene. Trimming took off 5 bases at V and 8 bases at J, with 15 bases between the two ends. The CDR3 has 13 residues. Germline-derived CDR1 and CDR2 are MDHEN and SYDVKM. The CDR3 sequence is CASSTPSTRGYTF. The CDR3 coding sequence is TGTGCCAGCAGTACCCCATCGACGAGGGGCTACACCTTC.

The chain combines TRBV6-4 with TRBJ2-5, with TRBD2 matching over 7 bases. Trimming at V came to 6 bases and at J to 4 bases, leaving 8 bases not matched to a gene. Germline V CDR1 and CDR2: MRHNA, SNTAGT. The CDR3 spans 14 residues. CDR3 in amino acids: CASSPGTGGETQYF. In DNA form, the CDR3 reads TGTGCCAGCAGCCCCGGGACGGGGGGAGAGACCCAGTACTTC.

V usage is TRBV9 and J usage is TRBJ1-2; tentative D call: TRBD1 (6 bases). V dropped 3 bases and J dropped 0 bases, with 15 bases sitting between them. Germline assignment: CDR1 SGDLS and CDR2 YYNGEE. CDR3 size: 16 residues. CDR3 nucleotide sequence: TGTGCCAGCAGCGCCATCACAGGGCCACCTAACTATGGCTACACCTTC. Residues: CASSAITGPPNYGYTF.

The chain has TRBV9 and TRBJ1-2; D unresolved. The ends were cut back, 0 bases at V and 4 bases at J, with 13 bases in the middle. CDR1 and CDR2 (germline): SGDLS, YYNGEE. The CDR3 length is 15 residues. CDR3 in DNA: TGTGCCAGCAGCGTAGGTCAATTAGAGTCCTATGGCTACACCTTC. Its translation: CASSVGQLESYGYTF. Variable domain in full (rest from reference TRBV9 and TRBJ1-2): DSGVTQTPKHLITATGQRVTLRCSPRSGDLSVYWYQQSLDQGLQFLIQYYNGEERAKGNILERFSAQQFPDLHSELNLSSLELGDSALYFCASSVGQLESYGYTFGSGTRLTVV.

This chain uses TRBV29-1 with TRBJ1-1, with a tentative D call TRBD1 (5 bases). Between the trimmed V and J ends, which lost 5 bases and 4 bases, there was a span of 11 bases. The germline V gene has CDR1 SQVTM and CDR2 ANQGSEA. The CDR3 runs 12 residues. The CDR3 protein is CSVSGWATEAFF. The CDR3 coding sequence is TGCAGCGTTTCAGGGTGGGCCACTGAAGCTTTCTTT.

CDR3 region: CASSLGQVADGNEQFF. In nucleotides, the CDR3 is TGCGCCAGCAGCTTGGGACAGGTCGCCGATGGGAATGAGCAGTTCTTC. The chain links TRBV5-1 to TRBJ2-1, with D possibly TRBD1 on 6 matching bases. There are 16 residues in the CDR3. Per the germline V gene, CDR1 is SGHRS and CDR2 is YFSETQ. Deletions cut 0 bases from V and 7 bases from J, with 17 bases between.

This CDR3 is CASSLEGTGPYEQYF. Here the CDR3 DNA reads TGTGCCAGCAGCTTAGAGGGGACAGGCCCCTACGAGCAGTACTTC. The chain has TRBV7-6 and TRBJ2-7; 8 bases match TRBD1. Unmatched junction bases numbered 4, after V lost 1 base and J lost 2 bases. Germline loops: CDR1 SGHVS, CDR2 FNYEAQ. The CDR3 is made up of 15 amino acids.

This chain joins TRBV28 and TRBJ2-2, with 7 bases matching TRBD1. With V trimmed by 6 bases and J by 6 bases, 4 bases remained unmatched. Germline V gene sequence: CDR1 MDHEN, CDR2 SYDVKM. The CDR3 contains 13 residues. DNA for the CDR3: TGTGCCAGCAGGCCGACAGGGCCCGGGGAGCTGTTTTTT. Residues: CASRPTGPGELFF.

This chain links TRBV4-2 with TRBJ2-1; 9 bases agree with TRBD1. Per germline, CDR1 LGHNA and CDR2 YNFKEQ. This CDR3 has 17 residues. After removal of 4 bases from V and 0 bases from J, the junction contained 7 bases not matched to a gene. In nucleotides, the CDR3 is TGTGCCAGCAGCCTTCGGGGACAGGGCAGCTCCTACAATGAGCAGTTCTTC. It translates to CASSLRGQGSSYNEQFF.

The chain employs TRBV9 and TRBJ2-2, with TRBD1 matching over 7 bases. V lost 0 bases to trimming and J lost 1 base; unmatched junction nucleotides: 3. CDR3 length: 16 residues. Germline lookup yields CDR1 SGDLS and CDR2 YYNGEE. This CDR3 is CASSVGPGGNTGELFF. The CDR3 bases are TGTGCCAGCAGCGTAGGGCCAGGGGGGAACACCGGGGAGCTGTTTTTT.

This clone was seen only a few times. The genes are TRBV5-1 and TRBJ1-1; maybe TRBD1 (5 bases). Germline assignment: CDR1 SGHRS and CDR2 YFSETQ. Trimming cost V 0 bases and J 5 bases, with 11 bases left between them. CDR3 length: 14 amino acids. The CDR3 DNA follows: TGCGCCAGCAGCTTGGTGGGGGGTAGGACTGAAGCTTTCTTT. Translation gives CASSLVGGRTEAFF. Full variable domain (rest looked up from reference TRBV5-1 and TRBJ1-1): KAGVTQTPRYLIKTRGQQVTLSCSPISGHRSVSWYQQTPGQGLQFLFEYFSETQRNKGNFPGRFSGRQFSNSRSEMNVSTLELGDSALYLCASSLVGGRTEAFFGQGTRLTVV.

This chain links TRBV18 with TRBJ1-3; a weak D match, TRBD1 (5 bases). V lost 2 bases and J lost 0, with 17 bases in between. CDR3 length: 18 amino acids. Looked up from germline, CDR1 is KGHSH and CDR2 is LQKENI. For the CDR3, the DNA is TGTGCCAGCTCACCAGGGGGGAGCGCGCCTTTCTCTGGAAACACCATATATTTT. Translating it yields CASSPGGSAPFSGNTIYF.

The chain is built from TRBV7-2 and TRBJ1-2; no reliable D call. Between the trimmed V and J ends, which lost 4 bases and 5 bases, there was a span of 14 bases. The germline V gene has CDR1 SGHTA and CDR2 FQGNSA. The CDR3 has 14 residues. CDR3 sequence (DNA): TGTGCCAGCAGCTCCGGAGGAGGATTATATGGCTACACCTTC. Translated: CASSSGGGLYGYTF.

The chain combines TRBV4-3 with TRBJ2-7, with D possibly TRBD1 on 6 matching bases. Germline V gene lookup returns CDR1 LGHNA and CDR2 YSLEER. This CDR3 comprises 15 residues. V lost 0 bases to trimming and J lost 0 bases, with 9 bases between them. CDR3 protein: CASSQEHRASYEQYF. The CDR3 DNA reads TGCGCCAGCAGCCAAGAACACAGGGCCTCCTACGAGCAGTACTTC.

This sequence joins TRBV9 and TRBJ2-7; 7 nucleotides agree with TRBD2. CDR3 length equals 15 residues. Per the germline V gene, CDR1 is SGDLS and CDR2 is YYNGEE. V trimming: 0 bases; J trimming: 2 bases; junction bases outside the gene matches: 5. The CDR3 sequence: CASSVGGGITYEQYF. The CDR3 bases are TGTGCCAGCAGCGTAGGCGGGGGAATCACCTACGAGCAGTACTTC.

The genes are TRBV29-1 and TRBJ2-7; the match to TRBD1 covers 11 bases. This CDR3 comprises 13 residues. The J segment lost 6 bases and the V segment lost 5 bases, leaving 6 bases of the junction unmatched. Germline V CDR1 and CDR2: SQVTM, ANQGSEA. The CDR3 sequence: CSVSGTGGREQYF. The CDR3 region has the DNA TGCAGCGTTTCCGGGACAGGGGGACGCGAGCAGTACTTC.

This clone has a single count. V and J are TRBV6-1 and TRBJ1-6; TRBD1 aligns across 9 bases. With 2 bases clipped from V and 5 bases from J, the junction kept 4 bases outside the gene matches. In germline, CDR1 is MNHNS, CDR2 SASEGT. The CDR3 loop spans 16 amino acids. The CDR3 is CASSERTGGNNSPLHF. CDR3 nucleotide sequence: TGTGCCAGCAGTGAACGAACAGGGGGCAATAATTCACCCCTCCACTTT.

The chain employs TRBV5-1 and TRBJ2-2, with 9 bases lining up with TRBD2. Germline assignment: CDR1 SGHRS and CDR2 YFSETQ. The trim removed 0 bases at V and 7 bases at J, leaving 7 bases unmatched. This CDR3 comprises 16 residues. The CDR3 nucleotides read TGCGCCAGCAGCTTGGTCCTAGCGGGATCGGGCGGGGAGCTGTTTTTT. Residues: CASSLVLAGSGGELFF.